These 26 T cell receptor beta chains came from one sample sequenced in a study of blood T cell repertoires in COVID-19. Repertoires were generated with immunoSEQ multiplex PCR, while TCRdb's copy carries only in-frame clones and drops some. The sample has about 50,000 clones; approximately 80% are singletons. What was sequenced was peripheral blood. All receptors derive from a man aged 55 to 69 with acute or convalescent COVID-19.

V gene TRBV30 combines with J gene TRBJ2-7; 7 bases are shared with TRBD1. The CDR3 is 15 amino acids. The ends lost 3 bases at V and 7 bases at J; junction bases unmatched: 15. Germline CDR1 GTSNPN, CDR2 SVGIG (reference sequence). The CDR3 coding sequence is TGTGCCTGGAGCTACAGGACAGGCAGGACATCGGAGCAGTACTTC. This encodes CAWSYRTGRTSEQYF.

The chain couples TRBV29-1 to TRBJ1-2, with 10 bases that match TRBD1. V was clipped by 5 bases and J by 7 bases; unmatched bases: 7. This CDR3 has 13 residues. Germline CDR1 and CDR2: SQVTM and ANQGSEA. CDR3 residues: CSVTKDRGGGYTF. As DNA, the CDR3 is TGCAGCGTTACTAAGGACAGGGGGGGTGGCTACACCTTC.

This sequence joins TRBV19 and TRBJ1-4; D gene ambiguous. The CDR3 extends over 12 amino acids. Deletions cut 1 base from V and 7 bases from J, with 4 bases between. Germline CDR1 reads LNHDA; CDR2 reads SQIVND (reference sequence). The CDR3 DNA reads as TGTGCCAGTAGTATAGCGGGTGAAAAACTGTTTTTT. Amino acids: CASSIAGEKLFF.

This clone appeared a few times. The J gene is TRBJ2-7, the V gene TRBV15; D is unresolved. Trimming stripped 3 bases from V and 4 bases from J, with 7 bases between. Germline values: CDR1 LNHNV, CDR2 YYDKDF (reference sequence). The CDR3 consists of 12 residues. CDR3 DNA sequence: TGTGCCACCAGCAGTGAGAATTACGAGCAGTACTTC. Encoded protein: CATSSENYEQYF. Looking up the rest from reference TRBV15 and TRBJ2-7 gives the full variable domain: DAMVIQNPRYQVTQFGKPVTLSCSQTLNHNVMYWYQQKSSQAPKLLFHYYDKDFNNEADTPDNFQSRRPNTSFCFLDIRSPGLGDTAMYLCATSSENYEQYFGPGTRLTVT.

The chain carries TRBV4-1 and TRBJ1-2; D ambiguous. The CDR3 runs to 17 residues. Between the trimmed V and J ends, which lost 1 base and 4 bases, there was a span of 19 bases. CDR1 and CDR2 from the germline V gene are MGHRA and YSYEKL. The chain's CDR3 is CASSQVVGAPNSYGYTF. CDR3 DNA: TGCGCCAGCAGCCAAGTGGTGGGCGCCCCCAATAGCTATGGCTACACCTTC.

The chain links TRBV4-3 to TRBJ1-6; D is uncertain. This CDR3 is 15 amino acids long. Germline CDR1 LGHNA, CDR2 YSLEER. V was pared by 0 bases and J by 6 bases, with 9 bases between. As DNA, the CDR3 is TGCGCCAGCAGCCAAGATCGACACCCTAATTCACCCCTCCACTTT. Protein product: CASSQDRHPNSPLHF.

The genes are TRBV6-2 or TRBV6-3 and TRBJ1-2; D is unclear. Between the trimmed V and J ends, which lost 0 bases and 6 bases, there was a span of 11 bases. The germline CDR1 and CDR2 sequences are MNHEY and SVGEGT. The CDR3 contains 14 residues. This CDR3 is CASSYSTFIDGYTF. For the CDR3, the DNA is TGTGCCAGCAGTTACTCGACTTTCATTGATGGCTACACCTTC.

The chain carries TRBV6-5 and TRBJ2-7; TRBD1 might be the D (5 bases). The length of the CDR3 is 14 residues. Trimming took 6 bases from V and 5 from J, leaving 17 bases between them. CDR1 MNHEY and CDR2 SVGAGI come from the germline V gene. In nucleotides, the CDR3 is TGTGCCAGCAGCCCCACGACAGTACAGGACGAGCAGTACTTC. Amino acid sequence: CASSPTTVQDEQYF.

The chain joins TRBV28 to TRBJ1-2; D call uncertain. This CDR3 has 12 residues. Germline V gives CDR1 MDHEN, CDR2 SYDVKM. The V gene lost 7 bases and the J gene lost 9 bases, with 15 bases spanning the gap. CDR3 coding DNA: TGTGCCAGCACTTCGGGGAGGGAGAGCTACACCTTC. Translating gives CASTSGRESYTF.

The rearrangement uses TRBV24-1 and TRBJ2-3; TRBD1 matches 10 bases. This CDR3 comprises 15 residues. Unmatched junction bases numbered 4, after V lost 3 bases and J lost 5 bases. Germline loops: CDR1 KGHDR, CDR2 SFDVKD. The CDR3 nucleotides read TGTGCCACCAGTGATGGGACAGGGGCGGGAGATACGCAGTATTTT. Translation gives CATSDGTGAGDTQYF.

Here the CDR3 reads CASSVGGGTQETQYF. The CDR3 DNA follows: TGTGCCAGCAGCGTAGGGGGGGGTACCCAAGAGACCCAGTACTTC. The V call is TRBV9, the J call TRBJ2-5, with 7 bases that match TRBD2. This CDR3 is 15 amino acids long. Germline assignment: CDR1 SGDLS and CDR2 YYNGEE. Germline trimming cut 0 bases from V and 1 base from J; bases unmatched to any gene: 3.

The chain combines TRBV14 with TRBJ2-5, with TRBD2 matching over 8 bases. Germline V lookup: CDR1 SGHDN, CDR2 FVKESK. V gave up 3 bases and J gave up 5 bases; unmatched junction bases: 2. The CDR3 is made up of 13 amino acids. The CDR3 sequence is CASSHGGAETQYF. CDR3 in DNA: TGTGCCAGCAGCCACGGGGGGGCGGAGACCCAGTACTTC. Full variable domain (outside the CDR3, taken from reference TRBV14 and TRBJ2-5): EAGVTQFPSHSVIEKGQTVTLRCDPISGHDNLYWYRRVMGKEIKFLLHFVKESKQDESGMPNNRFLAERTGGTYSTLKVQPAELEDSGVYFCASSHGGAETQYFGPGTRLLVL.

The chain recombines TRBV7-2 with TRBJ2-1, with unresolved D. The CDR3 runs 13 residues. The germline CDR1 and CDR2 sequences are SGHTA and FQGNSA. V lost 1 base and J 3 bases, leaving 4 bases between the germline ends. CDR3 protein: CASSLDSYNEQFF. In nucleotides, the CDR3 is TGTGCCAGCAGCTTAGACAGCTACAATGAGCAGTTCTTC.

The chain has TRBV19 and TRBJ1-6; a possible D gene is TRBD1 (6 bases). Trimming left V 1 base short and J 6 bases short, with 13 bases between. CDR3 length: 16 amino acids. Germline V gene sequence: CDR1 LNHDA, CDR2 SQIVND (reference sequence). The chain's CDR3 is CASSIGQTGLNSPLHF. The CDR3 DNA reads TGTGCCAGTAGTATAGGCCAGACAGGACTTAATTCACCCCTCCACTTT. Supplemented by reference TRBV19 and TRBJ1-6, the full variable domain reads DGGITQSPKYLFRKEGQNVTLSCEQNLNHDAMYWYRQDPGQGLRLIYYSQIVNDFQKGDIAEGYSVSREKKESFPLTVTSAQKNPTAFYLCASSIGQTGLNSPLHFGNGTRLTVT.

The chain uses TRBV3-1 (or the pseudogene TRBV3-2) and TRBJ2-7; D is uncertain. The CDR3 totals 12 residues. The germline V gene encodes CDR1 LGHDT and CDR2 YNNKEL (reference sequence). V was pared by 4 bases and J by 4 bases, with 8 bases between. CDR3 coding DNA: TGTGCCAGCAGCCGTCTGACATACGAGCAGTACTTC. Protein product: CASSRLTYEQYF.

There are a few counts of this clone. V is TRBV6-2 or TRBV6-3 and J is TRBJ2-1; 7 bases align to TRBD1. Germline V gene sequence: CDR1 MNHEY, CDR2 SVGEGT. V was pared by 2 bases and J by 3 bases, with 10 bases of the junction left unmatched. CDR3 length: 17 amino acids. CDR3 residues: CASSYSPPQGIYNEQFF. The CDR3 nucleotides read TGTGCCAGCAGTTACAGTCCCCCACAGGGGATCTACAATGAGCAGTTCTTC.

This clone was observed once. The chain carries TRBV9 and TRBJ1-2, with D possibly being TRBD1 (5 bases). Between the trimmed V and J ends, which lost 3 bases and 10 bases, there was a span of 10 bases. The germline V gene has CDR1 SGDLS and CDR2 YYNGEE. There are 11 residues in the CDR3. Written as DNA, the CDR3 is TGTGCCAGCAGCGCAGGGTCGTACTACACCTTC. Translation gives CASSAGSYYTF.

The rearrangement links TRBV18 to TRBJ1-4; D unresolved. This CDR3 contains 15 residues. V shed 3 bases and J shed 5 bases, with 13 bases lying between them. Germline CDR1 and CDR2: KGHSH and LQKENI. As DNA, the CDR3 is TGTGCCAGCTCACCTCAGGTGAACGGAAATGAAAAACTGTTTTTT. It is translated as CASSPQVNGNEKLFF.

This chain links TRBV10-2 with TRBJ1-1, with D possibly TRBD1 on 6 matching bases. The CDR3 sequence is 13 residues long. Germline CDR1 is WSHSY and CDR2 is SAAADI. V shed 2 bases and J shed 4 bases, with 8 bases lying between them. CDR3 in amino acids: CASSEGQLTEAFF. Written as DNA, the CDR3 is TGCGCCAGCAGTGAGGGACAGCTCACTGAAGCTTTCTTT.

V and J are TRBV19 and TRBJ1-4; D is unresolved. Trimming stripped 2 bases from V and 0 bases from J, with 7 bases between. CDR1 is LNHDA, CDR2 SQIVND, per germline (reference sequence). CDR3 size: 15 residues. CDR3 loop: CASSILRATNEKLFF. Here the CDR3 DNA reads TGTGCCAGTAGTATACTTAGAGCAACTAATGAAAAACTGTTTTTT.

The chain combines TRBV10-3 with TRBJ2-7, with TRBD1 identical over 9 bases. The CDR3 runs 15 residues. J was trimmed by 5 bases and V by 6 bases; bases with no gene match: 11. The germline gives CDR1 ENHRY, CDR2 SYGVKD. CDR3 bases: TGTGCCATCAGCGTTCAGGGGACAGGGCGGCACGAGCAGTACTTC. This codes for CAISVQGTGRHEQYF.

The J gene is TRBJ1-6, the V gene TRBV19, with 10 bases that match TRBD1. V dropped 5 bases and J dropped 8; count of bases not matched to a gene: 3. The CDR3 has 14 amino acids. CDR1 and CDR2 from the germline V gene are LNHDA and SQIVND (reference sequence). The CDR3 here is CASSFGQGDSPLHF. In DNA form, the CDR3 reads TGTGCCAGTAGTTTCGGACAGGGGGATTCACCCCTCCACTTT.

The sample holds one count of this clone. The rearrangement links TRBV10-3 to TRBJ1-5, with a weak D call TRBD1 (5 bases). Germline lookup yields CDR1 ENHRY and CDR2 SYGVKD. V was cut by 2 bases and J by 10 bases, with 15 bases left in between. This CDR3 region has 14 residues. CDR3 amino acids: CAISEGGDRVPQHF. The DNA for the CDR3 is TGTGCCATCAGTGAGGGAGGGGACCGGGTCCCCCAGCATTTT.

The chain recombines TRBV5-1 with TRBJ2-3; D is uncertain. Germline V gene data show CDR1 as SGHRS and CDR2 as YFSETQ. This CDR3 has 13 residues. V was pared by 2 bases and J by 6 bases, with 10 bases between. The CDR3 reads CASSFPGVDTQYF. The CDR3 DNA reads as TGCGCCAGCAGCTTCCCCGGAGTGGATACGCAGTATTTT.

This chain uses TRBV10-3 with TRBJ1-1, with no clear D. This CDR3 spans 15 amino acids. V was pared by 0 bases and J by 6 bases, with 14 bases between. The V gene's germline CDR1 is ENHRY and CDR2 SYGVKD. This CDR3 is CAISESVRGSAEAFF. The CDR3 DNA reads TGTGCCATCAGTGAGTCCGTTCGGGGAAGCGCTGAAGCTTTCTTT.

This chain joins TRBV5-5 and TRBJ1-4; D remains ambiguous. CDR3 size: 15 residues. Germline assignment: CDR1 SGHKS and CDR2 YYEKEE (reference sequence). The germline V and J ends were trimmed by 4 bases and 7 bases, with 17 bases remaining between them. The CDR3 reads CASSPEPQISEKLFF. DNA for the CDR3: TGTGCCAGCAGCCCAGAACCGCAAATCAGTGAAAAACTGTTTTTT.